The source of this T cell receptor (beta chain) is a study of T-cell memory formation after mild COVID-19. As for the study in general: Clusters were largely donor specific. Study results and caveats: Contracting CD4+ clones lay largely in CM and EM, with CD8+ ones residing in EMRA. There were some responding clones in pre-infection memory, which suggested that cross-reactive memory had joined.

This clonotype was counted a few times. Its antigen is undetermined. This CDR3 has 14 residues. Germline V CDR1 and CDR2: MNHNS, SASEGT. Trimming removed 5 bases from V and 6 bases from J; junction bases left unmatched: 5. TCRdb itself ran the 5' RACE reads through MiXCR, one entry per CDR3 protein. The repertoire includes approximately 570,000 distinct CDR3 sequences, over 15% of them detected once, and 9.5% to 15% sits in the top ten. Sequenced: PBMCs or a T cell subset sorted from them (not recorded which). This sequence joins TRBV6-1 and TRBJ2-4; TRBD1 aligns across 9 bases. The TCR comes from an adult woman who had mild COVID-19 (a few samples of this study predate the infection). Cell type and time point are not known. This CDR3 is CASSLQGAGNIQYF. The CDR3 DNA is TGTGCCAGCAGTTTACAGGGGGCCGGAAACATTCAGTACTTC.